This TCR beta chain was captured by sequencing in a study of control samples from healthy donors and cancer patients. Generated by immunoSEQ multiplex PCR, the TCRdb table keeps only in-frame clones and is missing some. The sample shows 80,000 to 100,000 clones, about nine tenths of them seen only once. The receptor was derived from a human donor in good health. The donor label of this sample is uncertain. Sequenced input: blood.

Here the CDR3 reads CASSSNRGGGYTF. CDR3 nucleotide sequence: TGTGCCAGCAGCTCGAACAGGGGGGGTGGCTACACCTTC. The chain couples TRBV7-2 to TRBJ1-2; 8 bases map to TRBD1. CDR3 length: 13 residues. Germline V gene lookup returns CDR1 SGHTA and CDR2 FQGNSA. Trimming at V came to 4 bases and at J to 7 bases, leaving 5 bases not matched to a gene.